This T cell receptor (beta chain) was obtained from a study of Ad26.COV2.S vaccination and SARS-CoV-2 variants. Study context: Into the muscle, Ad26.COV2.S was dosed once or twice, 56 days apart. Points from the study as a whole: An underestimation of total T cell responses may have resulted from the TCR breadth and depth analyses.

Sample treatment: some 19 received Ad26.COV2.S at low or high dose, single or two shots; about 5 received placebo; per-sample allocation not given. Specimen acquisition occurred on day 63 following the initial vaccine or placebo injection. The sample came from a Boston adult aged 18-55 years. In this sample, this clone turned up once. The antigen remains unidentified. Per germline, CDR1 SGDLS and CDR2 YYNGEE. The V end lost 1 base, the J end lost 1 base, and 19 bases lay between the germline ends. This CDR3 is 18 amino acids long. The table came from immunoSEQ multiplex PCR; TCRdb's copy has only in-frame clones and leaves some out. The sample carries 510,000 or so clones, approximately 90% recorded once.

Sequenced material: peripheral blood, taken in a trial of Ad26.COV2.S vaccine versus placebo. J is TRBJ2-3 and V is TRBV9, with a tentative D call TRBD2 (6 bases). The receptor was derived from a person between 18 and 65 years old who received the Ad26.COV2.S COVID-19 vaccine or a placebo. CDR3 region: CASSVQPDYGEGTDTQYF. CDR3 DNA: TGTGCCAGCAGCGTACAACCGGACTATGGGGAGGGCACAGATACGCAGTATTTT. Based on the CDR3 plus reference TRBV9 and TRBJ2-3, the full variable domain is DSGVTQTPKHLITATGQRVTLRCSPRSGDLSVYWYQQSLDQGLQFLIQYYNGEERAKGNILERFSAQQFPDLHSELNLSSLELGDSALYFCASSVQPDYGEGTDTQYFGPGTRLTVL.